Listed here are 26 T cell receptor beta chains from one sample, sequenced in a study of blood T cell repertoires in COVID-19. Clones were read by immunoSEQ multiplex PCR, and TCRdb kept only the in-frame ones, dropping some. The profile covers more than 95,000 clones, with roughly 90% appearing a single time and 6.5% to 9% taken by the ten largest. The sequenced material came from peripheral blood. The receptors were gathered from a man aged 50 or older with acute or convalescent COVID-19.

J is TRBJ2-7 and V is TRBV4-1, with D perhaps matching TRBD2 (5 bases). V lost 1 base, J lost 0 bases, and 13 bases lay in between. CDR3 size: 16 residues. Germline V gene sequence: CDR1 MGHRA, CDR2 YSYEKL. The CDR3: CASSQVYGVSSYEQYF. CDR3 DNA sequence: TGCGCCAGCAGCCAAGTTTACGGGGTTAGCTCCTACGAGCAGTACTTC.

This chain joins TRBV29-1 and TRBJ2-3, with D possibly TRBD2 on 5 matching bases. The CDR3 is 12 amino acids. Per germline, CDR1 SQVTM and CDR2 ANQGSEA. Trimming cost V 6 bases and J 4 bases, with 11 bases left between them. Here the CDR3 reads CSVSGLSDTQYF. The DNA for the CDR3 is TGCAGCGTCAGTGGACTCTCAGATACGCAGTATTTT.

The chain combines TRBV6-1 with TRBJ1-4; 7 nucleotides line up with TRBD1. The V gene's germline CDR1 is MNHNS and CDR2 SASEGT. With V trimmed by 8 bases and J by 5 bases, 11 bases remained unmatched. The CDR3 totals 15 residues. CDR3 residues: CASSQPGTVNEKLFF. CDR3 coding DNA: TGTGCCAGCTCTCAACCCGGGACAGTCAATGAAAAACTGTTTTTT.

The CDR3 DNA reads TGTGCCAGCAGTTGGACAGGCTTAGGTTCACCCCTCCACTTT. Its translation: CASSWTGLGSPLHF. The gene calls are TRBV6-5 and TRBJ1-6; 7 bases map to TRBD1. The germline V gene encodes CDR1 MNHEY and CDR2 SVGAGI. V trimming: 4 bases; J trimming: 9 bases; junction bases outside the gene matches: 6. CDR3 length: 14 amino acids.

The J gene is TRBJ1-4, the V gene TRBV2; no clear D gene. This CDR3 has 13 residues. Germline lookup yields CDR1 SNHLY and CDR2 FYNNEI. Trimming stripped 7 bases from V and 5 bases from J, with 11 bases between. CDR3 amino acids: CASTSGWNEKLFF. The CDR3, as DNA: TGTGCCAGCACCAGCGGGTGGAATGAAAAACTGTTTTTT.

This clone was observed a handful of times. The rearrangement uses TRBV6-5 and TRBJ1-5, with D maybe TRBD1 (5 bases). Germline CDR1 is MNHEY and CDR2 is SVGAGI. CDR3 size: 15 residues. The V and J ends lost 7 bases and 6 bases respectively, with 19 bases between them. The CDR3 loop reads CASITQLGEGQPQHF. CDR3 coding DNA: TGTGCCAGCATTACACAACTAGGGGAGGGTCAGCCCCAGCATTTT.

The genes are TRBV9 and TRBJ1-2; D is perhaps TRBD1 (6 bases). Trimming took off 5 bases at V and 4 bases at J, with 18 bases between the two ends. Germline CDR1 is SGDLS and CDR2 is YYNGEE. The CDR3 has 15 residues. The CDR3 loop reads CASRPPGGLGYGYTF. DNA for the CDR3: TGTGCCAGCAGGCCCCCCGGGGGGCTCGGCTATGGCTACACCTTC.

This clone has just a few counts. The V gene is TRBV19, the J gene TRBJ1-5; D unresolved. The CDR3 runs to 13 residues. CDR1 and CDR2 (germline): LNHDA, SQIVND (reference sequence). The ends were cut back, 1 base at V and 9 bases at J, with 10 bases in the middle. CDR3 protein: CASSIGMEPPQHF. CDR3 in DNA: TGTGCCAGTAGTATAGGCATGGAGCCGCCCCAGCATTTT.

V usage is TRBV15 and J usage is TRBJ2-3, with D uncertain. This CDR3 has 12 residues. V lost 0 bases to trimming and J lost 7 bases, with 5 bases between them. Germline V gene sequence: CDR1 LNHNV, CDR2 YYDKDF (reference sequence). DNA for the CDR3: TGTGCCACCAGCAGAGAGGCCCATACGCAGTATTTT. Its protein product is CATSREAHTQYF. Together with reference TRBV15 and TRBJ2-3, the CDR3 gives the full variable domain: DAMVIQNPRYQVTQFGKPVTLSCSQTLNHNVMYWYQQKSSQAPKLLFHYYDKDFNNEADTPDNFQSRRPNTSFCFLDIRSPGLGDTAMYLCATSREAHTQYFGPGTRLTVL.

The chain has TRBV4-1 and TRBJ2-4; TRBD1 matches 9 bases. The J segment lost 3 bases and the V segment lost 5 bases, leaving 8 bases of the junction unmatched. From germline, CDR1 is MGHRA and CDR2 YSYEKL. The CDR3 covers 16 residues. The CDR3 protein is CASSSRDRVGKNIQYF. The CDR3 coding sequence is TGCGCCAGCAGCTCCCGGGACAGGGTGGGCAAAAACATTCAGTACTTC.

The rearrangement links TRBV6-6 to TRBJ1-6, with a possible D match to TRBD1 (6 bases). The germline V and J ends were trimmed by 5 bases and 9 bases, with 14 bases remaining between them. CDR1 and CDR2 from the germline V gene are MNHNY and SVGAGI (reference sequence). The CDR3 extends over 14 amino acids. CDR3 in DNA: TGTGCCAGCAGTGTTCCGGGGACAACTTCACCCCTCCACTTT. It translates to CASSVPGTTSPLHF.

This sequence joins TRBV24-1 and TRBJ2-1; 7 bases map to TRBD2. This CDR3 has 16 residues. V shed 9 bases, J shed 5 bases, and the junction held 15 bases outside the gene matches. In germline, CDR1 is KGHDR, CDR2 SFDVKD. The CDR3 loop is CATANAAGARNNEQFF. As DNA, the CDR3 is TGTGCCACCGCTAACGCGGCGGGAGCTAGGAACAATGAGCAGTTCTTC.

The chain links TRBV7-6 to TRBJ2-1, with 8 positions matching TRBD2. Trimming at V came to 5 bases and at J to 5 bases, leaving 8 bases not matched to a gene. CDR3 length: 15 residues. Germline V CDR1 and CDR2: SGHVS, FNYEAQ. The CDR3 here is CASSRTSRVHNEQFF. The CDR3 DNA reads TGTGCCAGCAGCCGGACTAGCCGGGTCCACAATGAGCAGTTCTTC.

In DNA form, the CDR3 reads TGTGCCAGCAGCCCGCCGGCGGCCCCCACCGGGGAGCTGTTTTTT. Translating it yields CASSPPAAPTGELFF. The rearrangement links TRBV9 to TRBJ2-2; no firm D call. Germline values: CDR1 SGDLS, CDR2 YYNGEE. This CDR3 has 15 amino acids. V lost 4 bases and J 4 bases, leaving 14 bases between the germline ends.

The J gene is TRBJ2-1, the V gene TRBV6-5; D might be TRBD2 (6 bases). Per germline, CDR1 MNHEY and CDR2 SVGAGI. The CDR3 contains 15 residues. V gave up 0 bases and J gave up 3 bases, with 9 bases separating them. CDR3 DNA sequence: TGTGCCAGCAGTTACTCAAGGACTAACTACAATGAGCAGTTCTTC. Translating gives CASSYSRTNYNEQFF.

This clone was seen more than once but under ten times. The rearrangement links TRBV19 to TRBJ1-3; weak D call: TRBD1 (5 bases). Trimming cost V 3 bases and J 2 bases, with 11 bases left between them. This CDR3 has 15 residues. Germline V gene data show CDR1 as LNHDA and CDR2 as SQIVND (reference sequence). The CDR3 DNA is TGTGCCAGTAGTATTTCGACAGCTCCTGGAAACACCATATATTTT. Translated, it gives CASSISTAPGNTIYF.

The CDR3 region has the DNA TGTGCCAGCAGGATTACAGGGATTTATAGCAATCAGCCCCAGCATTTT. Translating it yields CASRITGIYSNQPQHF. This rearrangement joins TRBV6-4 to TRBJ1-5; D may be TRBD1 (6 bases). The length of the CDR3 is 16 residues. Germline V CDR1 and CDR2: MRHNA, SNTAGT. V lost 6 bases, J lost 0 bases, and 15 bases lay in between.

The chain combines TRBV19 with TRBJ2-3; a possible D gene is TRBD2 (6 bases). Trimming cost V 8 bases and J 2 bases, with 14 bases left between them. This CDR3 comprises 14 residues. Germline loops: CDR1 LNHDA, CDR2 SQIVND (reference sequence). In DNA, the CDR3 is TGTGCCAGTGGGACGGGAGCTGTCACAGATACGCAGTATTTT. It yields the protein CASGTGAVTDTQYF.

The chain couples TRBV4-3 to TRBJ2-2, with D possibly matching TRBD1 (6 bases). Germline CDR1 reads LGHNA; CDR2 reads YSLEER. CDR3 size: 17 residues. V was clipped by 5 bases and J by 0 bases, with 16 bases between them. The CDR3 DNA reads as TGCGCCAGCAGCTTTATACAGGGCCTTTCGAACACCGGGGAGCTGTTTTTT. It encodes CASSFIQGLSNTGELFF.

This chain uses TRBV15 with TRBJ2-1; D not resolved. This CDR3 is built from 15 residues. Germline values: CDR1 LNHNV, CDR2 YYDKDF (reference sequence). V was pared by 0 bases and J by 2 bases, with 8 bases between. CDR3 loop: CATSRDPRTYNEQFF. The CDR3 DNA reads TGTGCCACCAGCAGAGATCCTAGAACCTACAATGAGCAGTTCTTC. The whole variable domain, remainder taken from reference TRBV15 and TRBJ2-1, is DAMVIQNPRYQVTQFGKPVTLSCSQTLNHNVMYWYQQKSSQAPKLLFHYYDKDFNNEADTPDNFQSRRPNTSFCFLDIRSPGLGDTAMYLCATSRDPRTYNEQFFGPGTRLTVL.

This CDR3 is CASSSGAGGSGGTDTQYF. CDR3 sequence (DNA): TGTGCCAGCAGCTCAGGAGCGGGAGGTTCGGGTGGCACAGATACGCAGTATTTT. The rearrangement uses TRBV7-9 and TRBJ2-3, with 9 bases identical to TRBD2. The trim removed 4 bases at V and 1 base at J, leaving 12 bases unmatched. Germline V gene lookup returns CDR1 SEHNR and CDR2 FQNEAQ (reference sequence). The CDR3 totals 18 residues.

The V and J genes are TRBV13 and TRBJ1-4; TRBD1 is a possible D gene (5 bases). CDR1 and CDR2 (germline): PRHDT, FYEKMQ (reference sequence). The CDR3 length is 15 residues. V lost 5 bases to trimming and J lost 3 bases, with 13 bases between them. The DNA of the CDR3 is TGTGCCAGCAGCCAACGAAGGGGCCCTAATGAAAAACTGTTTTTT. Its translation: CASSQRRGPNEKLFF.

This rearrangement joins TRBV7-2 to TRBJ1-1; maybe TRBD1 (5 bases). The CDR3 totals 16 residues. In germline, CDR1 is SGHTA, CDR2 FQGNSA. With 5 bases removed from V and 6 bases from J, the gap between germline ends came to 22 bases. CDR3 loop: CASSPQGDSSSPEAFF. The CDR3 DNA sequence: TGTGCCAGCAGCCCCCAGGGCGACAGCAGCTCCCCTGAAGCTTTCTTT. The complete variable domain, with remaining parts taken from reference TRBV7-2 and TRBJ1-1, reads GAGVSQSPSNKVTEKGKDVELRCDPISGHTALYWYRQSLGQGLEFLIYFQGNSAPDKSGLPSDRFSAERTGGSVSTLTIQRTQQEDSAVYLCASSPQGDSSSPEAFFGQGTRLTVV.

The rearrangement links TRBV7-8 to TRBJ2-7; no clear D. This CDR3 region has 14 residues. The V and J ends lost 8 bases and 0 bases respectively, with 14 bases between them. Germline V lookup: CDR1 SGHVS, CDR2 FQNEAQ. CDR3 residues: CASGVSSSSYEQYF. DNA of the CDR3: TGTGCCAGCGGAGTTAGTTCTAGCTCCTACGAGCAGTACTTC.

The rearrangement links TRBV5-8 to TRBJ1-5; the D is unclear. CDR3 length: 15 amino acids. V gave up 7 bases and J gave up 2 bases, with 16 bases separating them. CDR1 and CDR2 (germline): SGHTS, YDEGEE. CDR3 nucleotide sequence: TGTGCCAGCCCCCGACGGGGAGCCGGCAATCAGCCCCAGCATTTT. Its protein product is CASPRRGAGNQPQHF.

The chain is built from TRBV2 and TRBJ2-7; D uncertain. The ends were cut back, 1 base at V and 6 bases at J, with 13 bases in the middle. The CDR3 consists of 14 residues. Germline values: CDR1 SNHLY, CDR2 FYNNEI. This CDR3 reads CASSEVAGPGEQYF. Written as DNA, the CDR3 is TGTGCCAGCAGTGAAGTAGCTGGTCCTGGCGAGCAGTACTTC.